Sequencing of this T cell receptor (beta chain) was carried out in a study of cytomegalovirus exposure and HLA in healthy donors. The primer mix had 60 Vbeta and 13 Jbeta primers. Clones were read by immunoSEQ multiplex PCR, and TCRdb kept only the in-frame ones, dropping some. The sample lists 120,000 or so clones, approximately 81% occurring once. This clone has just a few counts. The CDR3 covers 12 residues. Germline values: CDR1 SGHDT, CDR2 YYEEEE. V lost 5 bases, J lost 7 bases, and 12 bases lay in between. Sequenced sample: PBMCs. This clonotype was sampled from a woman between 40 and 50 years old in good health and CMV-seronegative. V usage is TRBV5-6 and J usage is TRBJ1-2, with D unresolved. DNA of the CDR3: TGTGCCAGCAGTCTTGCGGGCTTTGGCTACACCTTC. Its protein product is CASSLAGFGYTF.